This entry lists 29 T cell receptor beta chains sequenced from one sample in a study of T cells in women clearing cervical HPV infection. This table comes from immunoSEQ multiplex PCR, and its TCRdb copy is limited to in-frame clones, with some not included. The sample holds some 37,000 clones. Sequenced input: blood buffy coat. The receptors here all came from a woman between 18 and 75 years old with a cervical HPV16 infection that either progressed to CIN3+ or cleared (not recorded which).

Concerning this clone itself: The read ends 3 residues early relative to the CDR3; the germline J gene fills the gap. The V and J genes are TRBV20-1 and TRBJ2-1; TRBD2 matches at 10 bases. The germline gives CDR1 DFQATT, CDR2 SNEGSKA (reference sequence). V lost 5 bases, J lost 7 bases, and 11 bases stayed unmatched. The CDR3 length is 15 residues. The chain's CDR3 is CSAYKAGGRGNEQFF. CDR3 bases read: TGCAGTGCTTACAAAGCGGGAGGGAGAGGGAATGAG.

A remark on this clone: The read halts 3 residues ahead of the CDR3 end, with the missing end drawn from the germline J gene. The chain recombines TRBV28 with TRBJ2-7; TRBD2 aligns across 8 bases. The V gene's germline CDR1 is MDHEN and CDR2 SYDVKM. This CDR3 contains 15 residues. V shed 4 bases and J 4 bases; nucleotides not matched to a gene: 9. CDR3 in amino acids: CASSSSIAGLYEQYF. The sequenced CDR3 bases are TGTGCCAGCAGTTCCTCAATAGCGGGGCTATACGAG.

Points on this clone: The CDR3 end lies 3 residues beyond the end of the read and is filled in from the germline J gene. The chain uses TRBV30 and TRBJ1-3, with D uncertain. CDR3 length: 14 amino acids. In germline, CDR1 is GTSNPN, CDR2 SVGIG (reference sequence). V was pared by 0 bases and J by 3 bases, with 9 bases between. The CDR3 sequence is CAWSVLGYGNTIYF. The CDR3 DNA, read in part, is TGTGCCTGGAGTGTACTGGGCTATGGAAACACC.

CDR3 loop: CSARDRTGWGSAGELFF. The covered CDR3 bases are TGCAGTGCTAGAGATCGGACAGGGTGGGGGTCCGCCGGGGAG. This chain joins TRBV20-1 and TRBJ2-2; TRBD1 aligns across 8 bases. The read falls 3 residues short of the CDR3 end, and the missing part is taken from the germline J gene. CDR3 length: 17 residues. V lost 0 bases, J lost 6 bases, and 12 bases stayed unmatched. In germline, CDR1 is DFQATT, CDR2 SNEGSKA (reference sequence).

With regard to this clone: Coverage ceases 3 residues before the CDR3 finishes, and the germline J gene fills in the end. The genes are TRBV6-2 or TRBV6-3 and TRBJ2-3, with a weak D call TRBD1 (6 bases). CDR1 is MNHEY and CDR2 is SVGEGT in the germline V gene. CDR3 length: 14 amino acids. Deletions cut 6 bases from V and 2 bases from J, with 12 bases between. CDR3 DNA, as far as it was read: TGTGCCAGCAGATCGGACAGATTCACAGATACG. Amino acids: CASRSDRFTDT. The whole CDR3 sequence is CASRSDRFTDTQYF.

To note about this clone: The missing CDR3 end, 3 residues past where the read stops, is filled in from the germline J gene. J is TRBJ2-3 and V is TRBV30; D is uncertain. Trimming left V 2 bases short and J 1 base short, with 7 bases between. Germline CDR1 and CDR2: GTSNPN and SVGIG (reference sequence). The CDR3 runs 13 residues. Partial CDR3 DNA: TGTGCCTGGAGTTGGCCTGGCACAGATACG. Translation gives CAWSWPGTDT. The full CDR3 sequence reads CAWSWPGTDTQYF.

Regarding this clone: Read sequence stops 3 residues before the CDR3 end, and the germline J gene provides the missing end. The gene calls are TRBV2 and TRBJ1-1, with D perhaps TRBD1 (5 bases). Germline CDR1 reads SNHLY; CDR2 reads FYNNEI. V lost 5 bases to trimming and J lost 4 bases, with 8 bases between them. CDR3 length: 12 amino acids. CDR3 loop: CASSLDTTEAFF. The sequenced CDR3 bases are TGTGCCAGCAGTCTGGACACCACTGAA.

Worth noting for this clone: Read sequence stops 3 residues before the CDR3 end, and the germline J gene provides the missing end. The chain joins TRBV5-1 to TRBJ2-1, with 9 nucleotides matching TRBD2. Germline V lookup: CDR1 SGHRS, CDR2 YFSETQ. The V and J ends lost 1 base and 9 bases, in that order; junction bases with no gene match: 14. This CDR3 region has 17 residues. Partial CDR3 DNA: TGCGCCAGCAGCTTGTGGCTAGCGGGATCCGCCGACCCTGAG. Its protein product is CASSLWLAGSADPE. The CDR3 in its entirety is CASSLWLAGSADPEQFF.

The CDR3 is CASSPLRVDNSPLHF. CDR3 DNA, as far as it was read: TGTGCCAGCTCACCACTTCGTGTCGATAATTCACCC. The rearrangement links TRBV18 to TRBJ1-6; D remains ambiguous. Coverage ceases 3 residues before the CDR3 finishes, and the germline J gene fills in the end. Germline assignment: CDR1 KGHSH and CDR2 LQKENI. The CDR3 is 15 residues long. Trimming cost V 1 base and J 5 bases, with 9 bases left between them.

Considering frequency, this clone is medium-sized (0.01 to 0.1%). From the germline J gene comes the end of the CDR3, since the read stops 3 residues before it. This chain joins TRBV6-4 and TRBJ2-1, with D hard to call. Looked up from germline, CDR1 is MRHNA and CDR2 is SNTAGT. The CDR3 is made up of 15 amino acids. Trimming shortened V by 0 bases and J by 0 bases, and 6 bases separated the two germline ends. CDR3 residues: CASSDSADSYNEQFF. Partial CDR3 DNA: TGTGCCAGCAGTGACTCGGCGGACTCCTACAATGAG.

As concerns this clone: Sequencing ends 3 residues short of the CDR3 end; the germline J gene provides the rest. J is TRBJ2-3 and V is TRBV19; D may correspond to TRBD1 or TRBD2 (7 bases each). V dropped 4 bases and J dropped 4 bases, with 15 bases sitting between them. Germline V gene sequence: CDR1 LNHDA, CDR2 SQIVND (reference sequence). The CDR3 is made up of 15 amino acids. CDR3: CASSTTGRGPDTQYF. CDR3 bases read: TGTGCCAGTAGTACGACAGGGAGGGGGCCAGATACG. Full variable domain (outside the CDR3, taken from reference TRBV19 and TRBJ2-3): DGGITQSPKYLFRKEGQNVTLSCEQNLNHDAMYWYRQDPGQGLRLIYYSQIVNDFQKGDIAEGYSVSREKKESFPLTVTSAQKNPTAFYLCASSTTGRGPDTQYFGPGTRLTVL.

On this clone itself: The read terminates 3 residues ahead of where the CDR3 ends, so the germline J gene completes it. The chain joins TRBV18 to TRBJ2-7; no firm D call. The V end was cut by 3 bases, the J end by 1 base, with 10 bases between. Germline CDR1 is KGHSH and CDR2 is LQKENI. The CDR3 length is 14 residues. Incomplete CDR3 DNA: TGTGCCAGCTCACCTTTAGGCGGTTCCTACGAG. Translating it yields CASSPLGGSYE. The whole CDR3 protein reads CASSPLGGSYEQYF.

As to this clone: Read data end 3 residues before the CDR3 end; the end is taken from the germline J gene. The chain recombines TRBV6-4 with TRBJ2-1; the D is unclear. Trimming took off 3 bases at V and 0 bases at J, with 9 bases between the two ends. The CDR3 sequence is 15 residues long. Germline V gives CDR1 MRHNA, CDR2 SNTAGT. The DNA read from the CDR3 is TGTGCCAGCAGTGAGGTTGGCAGCTCCTACAATGAG. Protein: CASSEVGSSYNE. The CDR3 reads in full as CASSEVGSSYNEQFF.

Of note for this clone: The CDR3 extends 3 residues past the end of the read, so its final part is completed from the germline J gene. The chain carries TRBV7-6 and TRBJ2-7, with TRBD2 matching 8 bases. Germline values: CDR1 SGHVS, CDR2 FNYEAQ. The CDR3 runs to 15 residues. V shed 2 bases, J shed 2 bases, and the junction held 5 bases outside the gene matches. Incomplete CDR3 DNA: TGTGCCAGCAGCTTAAGCGGGAGTATCGCCTACGAG. Its protein product is CASSLSGSIAYE. The full-length CDR3 reads as CASSLSGSIAYEQYF.

Turning to this clone: The sequenced fragment ends 3 residues before the CDR3 boundary, so the rest is inferred from the germline J gene. The rearrangement uses TRBV5-4 and TRBJ1-3; tentative D call: TRBD1 (5 bases). The CDR3 loop spans 14 amino acids. V gave up 4 bases and J gave up 0 bases, with 8 bases separating them. Germline V gene data show CDR1 as SGHNT and CDR2 as YYREEE (reference sequence). The CDR3 region is CASSHRSSGNTIYF. The part of the CDR3 DNA that was read is TGTGCCAGCAGCCACAGGAGCTCTGGAAACACC.

On this clone: The missing CDR3 end, 3 residues past where the read stops, is filled in from the germline J gene. The chain couples TRBV30 to TRBJ1-1; 8 bases are shared with TRBD1. The ends lost 4 bases at V and 0 bases at J; junction bases unmatched: 4. In germline, CDR1 is GTSNPN, CDR2 SVGIG (reference sequence). The CDR3 length is 14 residues. CDR3 protein: CAWTLGQVNTEAFF. The CDR3 DNA, read in part, is TGTGCCTGGACCCTGGGACAGGTGAACACTGAA.

As for this clone: The CDR3 end falls 3 residues outside the read, so it is completed with the germline J gene. The chain is built from TRBV19 and TRBJ1-1; possibly TRBD1 for D (6 bases). The V end lost 5 bases, the J end lost 1 base, and 17 bases lay between the germline ends. The CDR3 has 16 amino acids. Germline V CDR1 and CDR2: LNHDA, SQIVND (reference sequence). The CDR3 sequence is CASSSMPGQTNTEAFF. The CDR3 bases that were read are TGTGCCAGTAGTTCCATGCCAGGACAGACGAACACTGAA.

In regard to this clone: The read comes to an end 3 residues before the CDR3 does, leaving the germline J gene to fill in the end. The J gene is TRBJ1-1, the V gene TRBV4-1; 7 bases agree with TRBD1. The germline V gene has CDR1 MGHRA and CDR2 YSYEKL. J lost 4 bases, V lost 6 bases, and 5 bases had no gene match. CDR3 size: 13 residues. This CDR3 is CASRGTGVTEAFF. CDR3 bases read: TGCGCCAGCAGGGGAACAGGGGTCACTGAA.

As concerns this clone: The read ends 3 residues shy of where the CDR3 ends; the end is completed using the germline J gene. The rearrangement links TRBV18 to TRBJ1-2, with unresolved D. The CDR3 totals 15 residues. Germline CDR1 KGHSH, CDR2 LQKENI. CDR3 loop: CASSPASPGLEGYTF. CDR3 DNA, as far as it was read: TGTGCCAGCTCACCAGCCTCGCCCGGGTTAGAAGGC.

Notes on this clone: The CDR3 end falls 3 residues outside the read, so it is completed with the germline J gene. The V gene is TRBV30, the J gene TRBJ1-1; D unresolved. The CDR3 runs 13 residues. Germline loops: CDR1 GTSNPN, CDR2 SVGIG (reference sequence). Trimming took 2 bases from V and 3 from J, leaving 10 bases between them. This CDR3 is CAWSPAEYTEAFF. The part of the CDR3 DNA that was read is TGTGCCTGGAGTCCAGCGGAGTACACTGAA.

A word on this clone: The CDR3 end lies 3 residues beyond the end of the read and is filled in from the germline J gene. This chain uses TRBV2 with TRBJ2-1; 9 bases agree with TRBD2. V dropped 4 bases and J dropped 7; count of bases not matched to a gene: 5. Germline CDR1 SNHLY, CDR2 FYNNEI. This CDR3 has 14 residues. The sequenced CDR3 bases are TGTGCCAGCAGTGGTCTAGCGGGATTAAATGAG. This codes for CASSGLAGLNE. In full, the CDR3 reads CASSGLAGLNEQFF. Together with reference TRBV2 and TRBJ2-1, the CDR3 gives the full variable domain: EPEVTQTPSHQVTQMGQEVILRCVPISNHLYFYWYRQILGQKVEFLVSFYNNEISEKSEIFDDQFSVERPDGSNFTLKIRSTKLEDSAMYFCASSGLAGLNEQFFGPGTRLTVL.

Remarks on this clone: The read ends 3 residues shy of where the CDR3 ends; the end is completed using the germline J gene. The V call is TRBV7-7, the J call TRBJ2-3; 9 bases map to TRBD1. Trimming cost V 6 bases and J 4 bases; bases outside gene matches: 8. The CDR3 totals 15 residues. CDR1 SSHAT and CDR2 FNYEAQ come from the germline V gene (reference sequence). The CDR3 sequence: CASSIGTGKADTQYF. CDR3 DNA (partial): TGTGCCAGCAGTATTGGGACAGGGAAGGCAGATACG. The full variable domain, its missing parts supplied by reference TRBV7-7 and TRBJ2-3, is GAGVSQSPRYKVTKRGQDVTLRCDPISSHATLYWYQQALGQGPEFLTYFNYEAQPDKSGLPSDRFSAERPEGSISTLTIQRTEQRDSAMYRCASSIGTGKADTQYFGPGTRLTVL.

About this clone: The read is 3 residues too short to cover the CDR3 end, so that end is filled in from the germline J gene. The chain joins TRBV7-3 to TRBJ2-7; D is possibly TRBD1 (5 bases). In germline, CDR1 is SGHTA, CDR2 FQGTGA. CDR3 length: 14 amino acids. With 4 bases removed from V and 2 bases from J, the gap between germline ends came to 12 bases. The CDR3 spells CASSYGASPYEQYF. CDR3 bases read: TGTGCCAGCAGCTATGGGGCGAGTCCCTACGAG.

As regards this clone: The sequence runs out 3 residues before the end of the CDR3; the remainder is reconstructed from the germline J gene. The same CDR3 can be traced to other DNA sequences in this sample. The chain employs TRBV13 and TRBJ2-7; TRBD1 matches at 9 bases. Germline CDR1 PRHDT, CDR2 FYEKMQ (reference sequence). V shed 4 bases, J shed 3 bases, and the junction held 4 bases outside the gene matches. The CDR3 is 14 residues long. The CDR3 bases that were read are TGTGCCAGCAGCTCGGGACAGGGCCACTACGAG. This translates into CASSSGQGHYE. The whole CDR3 protein is CASSSGQGHYEQYF.

With respect to this clone: The read ends 3 residues early relative to the CDR3; the germline J gene fills the gap. V usage is TRBV14 and J usage is TRBJ1-3, with 9 positions matching TRBD1. The junction had 10 bases not matched to a gene; V was cut back by 4 bases and J by 3 bases. The CDR3 is 17 residues long. Germline V gene data show CDR1 as SGHDN and CDR2 as FVKESK. The CDR3 reads CASSPLGDRVVGNTIYF. The part of the CDR3 DNA that was read is TGTGCCAGCAGCCCCTTGGGGGACAGGGTTGTTGGAAACACC.

The CDR3 bases that were read are TGTGCCTGGAGACAGCCGAACACTGAA. Its translation: CAWRQPNTE. The whole CDR3 protein is CAWRQPNTEAFF. The chain recombines TRBV30 with TRBJ1-1; D uncertain. The read stops 3 residues short of the end of the CDR3; the missing end is completed from the germline J gene. Germline CDR1 is GTSNPN and CDR2 is SVGIG (reference sequence). CDR3 size: 12 residues. Trimming pared 3 bases from V and 1 base from J, leaving 6 bases between.

As concerns this clone: The observed sequence ends 3 residues before the CDR3 terminus, with the missing tail filled in from the germline J gene. The gene calls are TRBV10-1 and TRBJ1-3, with TRBD1 as a possible D gene (6 bases). The V gene lost 11 bases and the J gene lost 1 base, with 21 bases spanning the gap. The CDR3 is made up of 16 amino acids. Germline V gene data show CDR1 as WNHNN and CDR2 as SYGVQD (reference sequence). The CDR3 is CAGSMGAVFSGNTIYF. The part of the CDR3 DNA that was read is TGCGCCGGAAGCATGGGGGCGGTATTTTCTGGAAACACC.

To note about this clone: Sequencing ends 3 residues short of the CDR3 end; the germline J gene provides the rest. V gene TRBV20-1 combines with J gene TRBJ2-1; 9 bases align to TRBD2. The V and J ends lost 3 bases and 8 bases, in that order; junction bases with no gene match: 5. Germline CDR1 DFQATT, CDR2 SNEGSKA (reference sequence). The CDR3 sequence is 13 residues long. The CDR3 bases that were read are TGCAGTGCTAGGTCTAGCGGGGACTATGAG. Protein sequence: CSARSSGDYE. The complete CDR3 reads CSARSSGDYEQFF.

As for this clone: One end of the junction does not line up with germline, which may come from a read error. The sequence runs out 3 residues before the end of the CDR3; the remainder is reconstructed from the germline J gene. The chain links TRBV4-2 to TRBJ1-4; no definite D call. Germline assignment: CDR1 LGHNA and CDR2 YNFKEQ. This CDR3 is 14 amino acids long. Incomplete CDR3 DNA: TGCGCCAGCAGCCAAGAACGAGGGCGTGAAAAA. The encoded protein is CASSQERGREK. The entire CDR3 protein reads CASSQERGREKLFF.